These 17 T cell receptor beta chains were sequenced from one sample in a study of blood T cell repertoires in COVID-19. The repertoire was sequenced with immunoSEQ multiplex PCR; TCRdb's copy has only in-frame clones and lacks some. The sample lists 25,000 to 35,000 clones; 87% were seen once. The material sequenced was peripheral blood. The origin of the receptors is a man between 60 and 75 years old with active COVID-19.

The rearrangement uses TRBV5-1 and TRBJ2-2; the match to TRBD1 covers 12 bases. V shed 7 bases, J shed 8 bases, and the junction held 12 bases outside the gene matches. The V gene's germline CDR1 is SGHRS and CDR2 YFSETQ. The CDR3 has 16 amino acids. The CDR3 DNA sequence: TGCGCCAGCCGACTTGGGACAGGGGGCCGGGCAGGGGAGCTGTTTTTT. Translation gives CASRLGTGGRAGELFF. The full variable domain, its missing parts supplied by reference TRBV5-1 and TRBJ2-2, is KAGVTQTPRYLIKTRGQQVTLSCSPISGHRSVSWYQQTPGQGLQFLFEYFSETQRNKGNFPGRFSGRQFSNSRSEMNVSTLELGDSALYLCASRLGTGGRAGELFFGEGSRLTVL.

The genes are TRBV24-1 and TRBJ2-6, with D uncertain. Trimming removed 8 bases at V and 0 bases at J, with 4 bases between. The CDR3 is made up of 13 amino acids. Germline-derived CDR1 and CDR2 are KGHDR and SFDVKD. The CDR3 is CATKSSGANVLTF. The DNA for the CDR3 is TGTGCCACCAAGAGCTCTGGGGCCAACGTCCTGACTTTC.

The chain joins TRBV6-5 to TRBJ1-6, with TRBD1 identical over 7 bases. Germline CDR1 and CDR2: MNHEY and SVGAGI. The V segment lost 6 bases and the J segment 7 bases; nucleotides outside the gene matches: 3. The CDR3 spans 13 residues. CDR3 protein: CASRRQGNSPLHF. DNA of the CDR3: TGTGCCAGCAGACGACAGGGAAATTCACCCCTCCACTTT.

The chain uses TRBV6-1 and TRBJ1-1; D is uncertain. The CDR3 consists of 14 residues. V was clipped by 3 bases and J by 0 bases, with 8 bases between them. In germline, CDR1 is MNHNS, CDR2 SASEGT. The CDR3 DNA sequence: TGTGCCAGCAGTGAGAGCGTTATGAACACTGAAGCTTTCTTT. This codes for CASSESVMNTEAFF.

The chain employs TRBV10-3 and TRBJ2-7; no clear D. V lost 3 bases to trimming and J lost 1 base, with 10 bases between them. CDR1 is ENHRY, CDR2 SYGVKD, per germline. The CDR3 has 14 amino acids. The CDR3, as DNA: TGTGCCATCAGTGAAACCGAACAATCCTACGAGCAGTACTTC. This translates into CAISETEQSYEQYF.

This clone has just one count. V is TRBV5-1 and J is TRBJ2-6; 7 bases are shared with TRBD2. The junction had 9 bases not matched to a gene; V was cut back by 2 bases and J by 4 bases. Germline V gives CDR1 SGHRS, CDR2 YFSETQ. The CDR3 consists of 17 residues. The CDR3 spells CASSLGGRDPGANVLTF. DNA for the CDR3: TGCGCCAGCAGCTTAGGAGGGAGGGATCCGGGGGCCAACGTCCTGACTTTC. The full variable domain, rest sourced from reference TRBV5-1 and TRBJ2-6, is KAGVTQTPRYLIKTRGQQVTLSCSPISGHRSVSWYQQTPGQGLQFLFEYFSETQRNKGNFPGRFSGRQFSNSRSEMNVSTLELGDSALYLCASSLGGRDPGANVLTFGAGSRLTVL.

In DNA, the CDR3 is TGTGCCAGCAGCTTAGTTGGCGGAGAGAACACCGGGGAGCTGTTTTTT. It translates to CASSLVGGENTGELFF. The rearrangement links TRBV7-9 to TRBJ2-2; D ambiguous. V dropped 1 base and J dropped 1 base, with 10 bases sitting between them. CDR1 SEHNR and CDR2 FQNEAQ come from the germline V gene (reference sequence). The CDR3 contains 16 residues.

The chain uses TRBV30 and TRBJ2-1, with D possibly TRBD1 on 5 matching bases. This CDR3 comprises 13 residues. Trimming removed 3 bases from V and 7 bases from J, with 13 bases in between. Looked up from germline, CDR1 is GTSNPN and CDR2 is SVGIG (reference sequence). In DNA, the CDR3 is TGTGCCTGGAGGGCAGGGATGAGGAATGAGCAGTTCTTC. Protein product: CAWRAGMRNEQFF.

This clone has a single count. J is TRBJ2-3 and V is TRBV4-1, with 7 bases that match TRBD1. This CDR3 spans 16 amino acids. The V and J ends lost 0 bases and 2 bases, in that order; junction bases with no gene match: 5. Germline loops: CDR1 MGHRA, CDR2 YSYEKL. CDR3: CASSQETGAYTDTQYF. The CDR3 nucleotides read TGCGCCAGCAGCCAAGAAACAGGGGCCTACACAGATACGCAGTATTTT.

This rearrangement joins TRBV9 to TRBJ2-2; possible D gene TRBD2, 5 bases. Germline V gene sequence: CDR1 SGDLS, CDR2 YYNGEE. The V gene lost 0 bases and the J gene lost 5 bases, with 14 bases spanning the gap. The length of the CDR3 is 16 residues. CDR3 bases: TGTGCCAGCAGCGTAGCGGCCCGCACGGGGACCGGGGAGCTGTTTTTT. Protein product: CASSVAARTGTGELFF. Using reference TRBV9 and TRBJ2-2 for the parts outside the CDR3, the full variable domain is DSGVTQTPKHLITATGQRVTLRCSPRSGDLSVYWYQQSLDQGLQFLIQYYNGEERAKGNILERFSAQQFPDLHSELNLSSLELGDSALYFCASSVAARTGTGELFFGEGSRLTVL.

The gene calls are TRBV7-9 and TRBJ2-3, with D perhaps TRBD1 (6 bases). This CDR3 has 14 residues. V lost 10 bases and J lost 0, with 14 bases in between. Germline V CDR1 and CDR2: SEHNR, FQNEAQ (reference sequence). This CDR3 is CATTGTSSTDTQYF. The DNA for the CDR3 is TGTGCCACCACCGGGACATCAAGCACAGATACGCAGTATTTT.

This clone has a handful of counts. The CDR3 DNA sequence: TGTGCCAGCAGTACGGACAAAAGCTCCTACGAGCAGTACTTC. Protein product: CASSTDKSSYEQYF. V usage is TRBV2 and J usage is TRBJ2-7; maybe TRBD1 (5 bases). CDR1 is SNHLY and CDR2 is FYNNEI in the germline V gene. This CDR3 comprises 14 residues. Trimming removed 5 bases from V and 0 bases from J, with 11 bases in between.

The rearrangement joins TRBV24-1 to TRBJ2-1; 8 nucleotides agree with TRBD1. There are 15 residues in the CDR3. The junction had 4 bases not matched to a gene; V was cut back by 2 bases and J by 5 bases. Germline V gives CDR1 KGHDR, CDR2 SFDVKD. The CDR3 DNA sequence: TGTGCCACCAGTGATTCGAGGACAGGGAACAATGAGCAGTTCTTC. It specifies CATSDSRTGNNEQFF.

The chain combines TRBV5-6 with TRBJ2-7; tentative D call: TRBD1 (6 bases). V was shortened by 0 bases and J by 4 bases, with 8 bases between the two germline ends. Germline V CDR1 and CDR2: SGHDT, YYEEEE. CDR3 length: 13 amino acids. DNA for the CDR3: TGTGCCAGCAGCTTGGCCGGACAGTACGAGCAGTACTTC. Protein: CASSLAGQYEQYF.

The chain employs TRBV6-9 and TRBJ2-5, with 9 bases matching TRBD1. Germline V CDR1 and CDR2: MNHGY, SVAAGI. The V and J ends lost 9 bases and 5 bases, in that order; junction bases with no gene match: 10. The CDR3 runs 14 residues. CDR3 residues: CARKGTGISETQYF. The CDR3 region has the DNA TGTGCCAGAAAAGGGACAGGGATATCGGAGACCCAGTACTTC.

The chain combines TRBV5-5 with TRBJ1-5; perhaps TRBD1 as D (5 bases). CDR3 length: 15 amino acids. The V gene lost 0 bases and the J gene lost 1 base, with 8 bases spanning the gap. Germline CDR1 is SGHKS and CDR2 is YYEKEE (reference sequence). The CDR3 is CASSLVAGSNQPQHF. The CDR3 DNA sequence: TGTGCCAGCAGCTTGGTAGCAGGGAGCAATCAGCCCCAGCATTTT. Full variable domain (missing parts from reference TRBV5-5 and TRBJ1-5): DAGVTQSPTHLIKTRGQQVTLRCSPISGHKSVSWYQQVLGQGPQFIFQYYEKEERGRGNFPDRFSARQFPNYSSELNVNALLLGDSALYLCASSLVAGSNQPQHFGDGTRLSIL.

The chain's CDR3 is CASSQFLASREQYF. The CDR3 DNA sequence: TGTGCCAGCAGTCAGTTTTTGGCCTCTCGCGAGCAGTACTTC. V is TRBV6-2 or TRBV6-3 and J is TRBJ2-7; no clear D gene. There are 14 residues in the CDR3. Germline values: CDR1 MNHEY, CDR2 SVGEGT. Trimming cost V 5 bases and J 6 bases, with 17 bases left between them.